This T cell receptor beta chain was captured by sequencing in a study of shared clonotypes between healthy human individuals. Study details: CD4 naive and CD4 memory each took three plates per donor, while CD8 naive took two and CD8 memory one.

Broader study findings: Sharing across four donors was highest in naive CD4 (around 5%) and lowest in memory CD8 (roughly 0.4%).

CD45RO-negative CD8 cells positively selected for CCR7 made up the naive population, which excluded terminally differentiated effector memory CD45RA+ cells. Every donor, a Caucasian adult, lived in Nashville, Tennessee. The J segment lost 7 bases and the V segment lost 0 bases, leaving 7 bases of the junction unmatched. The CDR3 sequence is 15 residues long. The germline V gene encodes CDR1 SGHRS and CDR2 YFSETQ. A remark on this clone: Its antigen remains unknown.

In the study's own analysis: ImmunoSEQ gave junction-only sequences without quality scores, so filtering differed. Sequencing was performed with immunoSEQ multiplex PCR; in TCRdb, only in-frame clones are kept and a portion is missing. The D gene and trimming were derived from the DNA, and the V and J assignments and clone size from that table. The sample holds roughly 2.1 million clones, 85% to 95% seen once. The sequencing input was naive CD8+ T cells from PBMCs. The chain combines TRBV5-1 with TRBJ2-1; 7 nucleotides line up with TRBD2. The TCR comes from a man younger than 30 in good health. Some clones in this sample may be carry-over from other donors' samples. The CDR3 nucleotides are TGCGCCAGCAGCTTGGTGGCGGGAGTGAGAAATGAGCAGTTCTTC. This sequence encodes CASSLVAGVRNEQFF.